Described below is a single TCR beta chain sequence and its context. The data originate from a study of cytomegalovirus exposure and HLA in healthy donors. Germline CDR1 and CDR2: SNHLY and FYNNEI. V was pared by 4 bases and J by 3 bases, with 14 bases between. The CDR3 has 15 amino acids. PCR involved 60 Vbeta and 13 Jbeta primers. Here immunoSEQ multiplex PCR was the method, and the copy in TCRdb shows in-frame clones only, minus some. Among some 87,000 clones listed, 65% to 80% were seen once. The chain uses TRBV2 and TRBJ2-3; tentative D call: TRBD2 (5 bases). Sequenced: PBMCs. This TCR came from a man between 25 and 39 years old in good health and CMV-seronegative. The CDR3 region has the DNA TGTGCCAGCAGTGGCTTAGTTCCGGGAACAGATACGCAGTATTTT. It yields the protein CASSGLVPGTDTQYF. Full variable domain (missing parts from reference TRBV2 and TRBJ2-3): EPEVTQTPSHQVTQMGQEVILRCVPISNHLYFYWYRQILGQKVEFLVSFYNNEISEKSEIFDDQFSVERPDGSNFTLKIRSTKLEDSAMYFCASSGLVPGTDTQYFGPGTRLTVL.